These 31 T cell receptor beta chains share one sample of origin, sequenced in a study of cytomegalovirus exposure and HLA in healthy donors. Sequencing was performed with immunoSEQ multiplex PCR; in TCRdb, only in-frame clones are kept and a portion is missing. The sample carries about 200,000 clones, around 87% recorded once. The material sequenced was PBMCs. These receptor sequences come from a woman aged 18-29 years in good health and CMV-seropositive.

The rearrangement uses TRBV4-1 and TRBJ1-2; 8 bases align to TRBD1. Germline CDR1 reads MGHRA; CDR2 reads YSYEKL. V shed 0 bases, J shed 4 bases, and the junction held 10 bases outside the gene matches. The CDR3 extends over 17 amino acids. CDR3 in amino acids: CASSQDLVTGGGYGYTF. CDR3 DNA sequence: TGCGCCAGCAGCCAAGACCTGGTAACAGGGGGGGGCTATGGCTACACCTTC.

This clone has just a few counts. The V call is TRBV28, the J call TRBJ1-1, with D tentatively TRBD1 (5 bases). This CDR3 is 14 amino acids long. In germline, CDR1 is MDHEN, CDR2 SYDVKM. Trimming took off 7 bases at V and 10 bases at J, with 22 bases between the two ends. The CDR3 loop reads CASKLGHAAGGAFF. DNA for the CDR3: TGTGCCAGCAAGCTGGGCCACGCGGCCGGGGGAGCTTTCTTT. The full variable domain, rest sourced from reference TRBV28 and TRBJ1-1, is DVKVTQSSRYLVKRTGEKVFLECVQDMDHENMFWYRQDPGLGLRLIYFSYDVKMKEKGDIPEGYSVSREKKERFSLILESASTNQTSMYLCASKLGHAAGGAFFGQGTRLTVV.

This clone was observed once. The V and J genes are TRBV5-1 and TRBJ1-4; no firm D call. CDR3 length: 16 residues. Germline values: CDR1 SGHRS, CDR2 YFSETQ. Deletions cut 2 bases from V and 3 bases from J, with 14 bases between. This CDR3 reads CASSFDGKPPNEKLFF. The CDR3 nucleotides are TGCGCCAGCAGCTTTGACGGGAAACCACCTAATGAAAAACTGTTTTTT.

This clone was picked up one time. The chain has TRBV4-2 and TRBJ2-7; TRBD2 aligns across 9 bases. V dropped 4 bases and J dropped 3; count of bases not matched to a gene: 13. Germline V gene data show CDR1 as LGHNA and CDR2 as YNFKEQ. The CDR3 is made up of 17 amino acids. CDR3 coding DNA: TGTGCCAGCAGCCTCCCCTACACCGGGACTAGCAACTACGAGCAGTACTTC. Translating gives CASSLPYTGTSNYEQYF.

The V call is TRBV25-1, the J call TRBJ1-2; maybe TRBD1 (5 bases). V lost 3 bases and J lost 7, with 12 bases in between. This CDR3 region has 13 residues. CDR1 and CDR2 from the germline V gene are MGHDK and SYGVNS. The CDR3 DNA reads as TGTGCCAGCAGTGATATCAGTACAGGTGGCTACACCTTC. Its protein product is CASSDISTGGYTF.

The rearrangement links TRBV5-4 to TRBJ2-7; the D is unclear. The CDR3 is 12 residues long. Trimming shortened V by 2 bases and J by 3 bases, and 6 bases separated the two germline ends. CDR1 is SGHNT and CDR2 is YYREEE in the germline V gene (reference sequence). CDR3 in amino acids: CASSFLGYEQYF. The CDR3 DNA follows: TGTGCCAGCAGCTTTCTCGGCTACGAGCAGTACTTC.

The CDR3 here is CASSQDGGGAYEQYF. Written as DNA, the CDR3 is TGCGCCAGCAGCCAAGATGGCGGCGGAGCCTACGAGCAGTACTTC. V usage is TRBV4-1 and J usage is TRBJ2-7; D is unresolved. The CDR3 runs to 15 residues. Germline CDR1 is MGHRA and CDR2 is YSYEKL. The V end was cut by 0 bases, the J end by 2 bases, with 11 bases between.

The chain couples TRBV30 to TRBJ1-1; D call uncertain. The CDR3 has 14 amino acids. Looked up from germline, CDR1 is GTSNPN and CDR2 is SVGIG (reference sequence). Trimming removed 5 bases from V and 5 bases from J, with 18 bases in between. In DNA, the CDR3 is TGTGCCTGGGCCTACGGTGCGGCGGGAACTGAAGCTTTCTTT. The encoded protein is CAWAYGAAGTEAFF.

The table lists this clone with a count of one. The chain couples TRBV6-5 to TRBJ1-5; no definite D call. Trimming removed 1 base at V and 7 bases at J, with 8 bases between. Per germline, CDR1 MNHEY and CDR2 SVGAGI. CDR3 length: 13 residues. CDR3 DNA: TGTGCCAGCAGTTACTTCGGAGAACAGCCCCAGCATTTT. Translated, it gives CASSYFGEQPQHF.

The chain links TRBV27 to TRBJ2-1; TRBD1 matches at 8 bases. This CDR3 contains 15 residues. Germline values: CDR1 MNHEY, CDR2 SMNVEV (reference sequence). V lost 6 bases and J lost 4; bases outside the gene matches: 8. The CDR3 here is CASSRTGLLYNEQFF. CDR3 in DNA: TGTGCCAGCAGCCGGACAGGGCTACTATACAATGAGCAGTTCTTC.

The V and J genes are TRBV6-5 and TRBJ1-5; 7 bases match TRBD1. The V gene end was trimmed by 4 bases and the J gene end by 7 bases; junction bases not matched to a gene: 10. Germline V gene data show CDR1 as MNHEY and CDR2 as SVGAGI. The length of the CDR3 is 15 residues. For the CDR3, the DNA is TGTGCCAGCAGTTCCGCCAGGGGGGCGGGCCAGCCCCAGCATTTT. Amino acids: CASSSARGAGQPQHF.

This chain uses TRBV6-5 with TRBJ2-7; 10 bases align to TRBD1. Germline V lookup: CDR1 MNHEY, CDR2 SVGAGI. CDR3 length: 13 residues. Trimming removed 8 bases from V and 2 bases from J; junction bases left unmatched: 3. CDR3 sequence (DNA): TGTGCCAGCCGCGACAGGGGGCCCTACGAGCAGTACTTC. Amino acids: CASRDRGPYEQYF.

The sample holds one count of this clone. Other DNA sequences in the sample encode the same CDR3. The V gene is TRBV27, the J gene TRBJ2-1, with TRBD2 identical over 7 bases. V shed 5 bases and J 2 bases; nucleotides not matched to a gene: 6. The CDR3 extends over 15 amino acids. CDR1 is MNHEY, CDR2 SMNVEV, per germline (reference sequence). The CDR3 DNA follows: TGTGCCAGCAGTCTAGGACTAGTGACCTACAATGAGCAGTTCTTC. Translation: CASSLGLVTYNEQFF.

V is TRBV7-9 and J is TRBJ1-2; 7 bases align to TRBD1. Germline lookup yields CDR1 SEHNR and CDR2 FQNEAQ (reference sequence). Losses at the gene ends were 5 bases for V and 4 bases for J; bases not matched to a gene: 4. The CDR3 length is 13 residues. CDR3 coding DNA: TGTGCCAGCAGCCGTGGACAGGCCTATGGCTACACCTTC. Its translation is CASSRGQAYGYTF.

V is TRBV5-1 and J is TRBJ2-2; 8 positions match TRBD2. There are 14 residues in the CDR3. Germline V gene data show CDR1 as SGHRS and CDR2 as YFSETQ. V was clipped by 4 bases and J by 7 bases; unmatched bases: 6. The CDR3 DNA follows: TGCGCCAGCAGCCTGTGGCGGGAGGACGGGGAGCTGTTTTTT. It is translated as CASSLWREDGELFF.

The CDR3 loop reads CASSPTGSGNTIYF. Written as DNA, the CDR3 is TGTGCCAGCAGTCCTACAGGGTCAGGAAACACCATATATTTT. The chain couples TRBV9 to TRBJ1-3; tentative D call: TRBD1 (6 bases). V dropped 5 bases and J dropped 4 bases, with 13 bases sitting between them. This CDR3 spans 14 amino acids. Germline V gene data show CDR1 as SGDLS and CDR2 as YYNGEE.

The chain uses TRBV30 and TRBJ2-5, with 13 positions matching TRBD2. CDR3 size: 19 residues. With V trimmed by 2 bases and J by 0 bases, 12 bases remained unmatched. CDR1 GTSNPN and CDR2 SVGIG come from the germline V gene (reference sequence). As DNA, the CDR3 is TGTGCCTGGAGTTCCCCTTCGGGACTAGCGGGATTGTACCAAGAGACCCAGTACTTC. This encodes CAWSSPSGLAGLYQETQYF.

This clone has only one observation. The gene calls are TRBV4-1 and TRBJ2-3; a weak D match, TRBD2 (5 bases). Germline V gene sequence: CDR1 MGHRA, CDR2 YSYEKL. The CDR3 is 15 amino acids. Trimming took off 1 base at V and 4 bases at J, with 12 bases between the two ends. In DNA, the CDR3 is TGCGCCAGCAGCCAAGTCCGGGGAGAGGCAGATACGCAGTATTTT. Protein sequence: CASSQVRGEADTQYF.

The chain is built from TRBV7-9 and TRBJ1-5, with no clear D. V gave up 5 bases and J gave up 6 bases, with 11 bases separating them. Germline loops: CDR1 SEHNR, CDR2 FQNEAQ (reference sequence). This CDR3 spans 13 amino acids. The chain's CDR3 is CASSPQEGQPQHF. CDR3 DNA sequence: TGTGCCAGCAGCCCCCAGGAGGGTCAGCCCCAGCATTTT.

V gene TRBV7-2 combines with J gene TRBJ1-2; D not resolved. CDR3 length: 14 residues. V lost 5 bases and J 2 bases, leaving 12 bases between the germline ends. Germline V lookup: CDR1 SGHTA, CDR2 FQGNSA. This CDR3 reads CASSPRERNYGYTF. CDR3 bases: TGTGCCAGCAGCCCGCGGGAGAGAAACTATGGCTACACCTTC.

In the case of this clone: Other DNA sequences within the sample encode an identical CDR3. This chain links TRBV27 with TRBJ1-5, with D unclear. Germline loops: CDR1 MNHEY, CDR2 SMNVEV (reference sequence). Trimming cost V 0 bases and J 4 bases, with 4 bases left between them. The CDR3 covers 13 residues. The CDR3 reads CASSLSSNQPQHF. The CDR3 DNA is TGTGCCAGCAGTTTATCGTCGAATCAGCCCCAGCATTTT.

As DNA, the CDR3 is TGTGCCAGCAGCCCCCGGGACAGGGGTAATGAGCAGTTCTTC. Amino acids: CASSPRDRGNEQFF. The V gene is TRBV7-9, the J gene TRBJ2-1; 10 nucleotides agree with TRBD1. After removal of 5 bases from V and 7 bases from J, the junction contained 5 bases not matched to a gene. Per germline, CDR1 SEHNR and CDR2 FQNEAQ (reference sequence). The CDR3 has 14 residues.

The chain uses TRBV6-1 and TRBJ2-7; the D gene is possibly TRBD2 (5 bases). Germline V gene data show CDR1 as MNHNS and CDR2 as SASEGT. V was pared by 3 bases and J by 2 bases, with 11 bases between. CDR3 length equals 14 residues. CDR3 residues: CASSDSGIPYEQYF. The DNA of the CDR3 is TGTGCCAGCAGTGATTCGGGGATCCCCTACGAGCAGTACTTC.

This clone has only a few counts. V is TRBV11-2 and J is TRBJ2-7, with D perhaps TRBD2 (6 bases). V dropped 2 bases and J dropped 7 bases, with 15 bases sitting between them. CDR1 and CDR2 from the germline V gene are SGHAT and FQNNGV. This CDR3 is built from 14 residues. CDR3 loop: CASSLLGGSEEQYF. DNA for the CDR3: TGTGCCAGCAGCTTACTTGGAGGGAGTGAAGAGCAGTACTTC.

This clone was detected only once. This chain joins TRBV9 and TRBJ2-3; D is possibly TRBD1 (6 bases). Germline CDR1 reads SGDLS; CDR2 reads YYNGEE. V was trimmed by 1 base and J by 3 bases, leaving 9 bases between them. The CDR3 has 14 amino acids. DNA of the CDR3: TGTGCCAGCAGCGTATCACAGGGTACAGATACGCAGTATTTT. Its translation is CASSVSQGTDTQYF.

This rearrangement joins TRBV27 to TRBJ2-7; weak D call: TRBD2 (6 bases). The V and J ends lost 6 bases and 3 bases respectively, with 12 bases between them. The CDR3 covers 13 residues. Germline CDR1 reads MNHEY; CDR2 reads SMNVEV (reference sequence). The CDR3 is CASRAAGIYEQYF. The DNA for the CDR3 is TGTGCCAGCAGGGCGGCGGGAATCTACGAGCAGTACTTC.

V usage is TRBV6-1 and J usage is TRBJ2-2, with TRBD2 identical over 7 bases. The CDR3 runs 15 residues. Germline CDR1 and CDR2: MNHNS and SASEGT. The trim removed 8 bases at V and 7 bases at J, leaving 13 bases unmatched. CDR3 region: CASRTGEGPIGELFF. DNA for the CDR3: TGTGCCAGCCGGACGGGGGAGGGCCCTATCGGGGAGCTGTTTTTT.

This clone occurred many times. V and J are TRBV19 and TRBJ1-5, with no clear D. The CDR3 runs 13 residues. V lost 3 bases, J lost 5 bases, and 8 bases lay in between. Germline CDR1 LNHDA, CDR2 SQIVND (reference sequence). CDR3 amino acids: CASSIRRDQPQHF. In DNA, the CDR3 is TGTGCCAGTAGTATTAGGAGAGATCAGCCCCAGCATTTT.

This clone was seen only once. Other DNA sequences in this sample translate to the same CDR3. V and J are TRBV10-1 and TRBJ1-5; D uncertain. CDR3 size: 13 residues. Per the germline V gene, CDR1 is WNHNN and CDR2 is SYGVQD (reference sequence). With 0 bases removed from V and 3 bases from J, the gap between germline ends came to 3 bases. The CDR3 loop reads CASSESLNQPQHF. In DNA form, the CDR3 reads TGCGCCAGCAGTGAGTCCCTCAATCAGCCCCAGCATTTT.

The chain joins TRBV27 to TRBJ2-7, with 8 bases fitting TRBD1. Germline values: CDR1 MNHEY, CDR2 SMNVEV (reference sequence). The ends lost 3 bases at V and 5 bases at J; junction bases unmatched: 3. This CDR3 contains 13 residues. Here the CDR3 DNA reads TGTGCCAGCAGTTTTAGGACAGGGAACGAGCAGTACTTC. This gives the protein CASSFRTGNEQYF.

The rearrangement uses TRBV6-4 and TRBJ2-1, with 10 bases identical to TRBD2. The germline gives CDR1 MRHNA, CDR2 SNTAGT. The CDR3 is made up of 15 amino acids. After removal of 5 bases from V and 4 bases from J, the junction contained 5 bases not matched to a gene. The DNA for the CDR3 is TGTGCCAGCAGTAGACTAGCGGGTGGTTACAATGAGCAGTTCTTC. Translation: CASSRLAGGYNEQFF.